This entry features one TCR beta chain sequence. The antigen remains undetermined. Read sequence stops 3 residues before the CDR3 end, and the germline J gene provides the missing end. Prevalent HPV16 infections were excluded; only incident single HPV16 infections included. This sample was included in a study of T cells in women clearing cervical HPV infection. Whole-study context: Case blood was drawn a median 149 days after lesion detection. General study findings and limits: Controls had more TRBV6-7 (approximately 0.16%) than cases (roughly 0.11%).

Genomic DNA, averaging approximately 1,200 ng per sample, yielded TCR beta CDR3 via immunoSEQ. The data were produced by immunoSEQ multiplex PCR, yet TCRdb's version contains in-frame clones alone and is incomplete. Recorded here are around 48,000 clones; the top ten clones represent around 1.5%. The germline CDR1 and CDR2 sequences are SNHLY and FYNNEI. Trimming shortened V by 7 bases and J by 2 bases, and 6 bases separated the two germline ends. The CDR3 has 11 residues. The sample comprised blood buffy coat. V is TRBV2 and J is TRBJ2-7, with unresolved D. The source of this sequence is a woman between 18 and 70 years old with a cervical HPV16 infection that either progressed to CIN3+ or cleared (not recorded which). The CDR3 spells CASMAAYEQYF. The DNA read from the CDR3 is TGTGCCAGCATGGCCGCCTACGAG.